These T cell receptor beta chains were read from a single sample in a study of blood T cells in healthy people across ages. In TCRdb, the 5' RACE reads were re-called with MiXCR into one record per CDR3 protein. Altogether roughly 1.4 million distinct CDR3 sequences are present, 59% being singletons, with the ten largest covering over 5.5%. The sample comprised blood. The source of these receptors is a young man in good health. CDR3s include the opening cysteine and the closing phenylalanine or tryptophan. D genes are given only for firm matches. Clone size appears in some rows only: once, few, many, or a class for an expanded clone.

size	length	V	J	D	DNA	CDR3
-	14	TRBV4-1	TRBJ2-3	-	TGCGCCAGCAGCCAGGGCGGTTTCGAAGATACGCAGTATTTT	CASSQGGFEDTQYF
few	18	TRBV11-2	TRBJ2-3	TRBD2	TGTGCCAGCAGCTTAGGCCTAGCGGGAGACAAATCCACAGATACGCAGTATTTT	CASSLGLAGDKSTDTQYF
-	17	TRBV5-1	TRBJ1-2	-	TGCGCCAGCAGCGCCTCCCTCCAGCCGAATCCTAACTATGGCTACACCTTC	CASSASLQPNPNYGYTF
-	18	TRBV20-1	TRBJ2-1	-	TGCAGTGCCCCCGCGGGGTCAGCCGAGTTTACTTCCTACAATGAGCAGTTCTTC	CSAPAGSAEFTSYNEQFF
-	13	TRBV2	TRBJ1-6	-	TGTGCCAGCAGTACCTCAGGCAGTCAACCCCTCCACTTT	CASSTSGSQPLHF
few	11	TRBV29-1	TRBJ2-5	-	TGCAGCGTGAGACTAAGCGGGACCCAGTACTTC	CSVRLSGTQYF
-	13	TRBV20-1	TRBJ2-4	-	TGCAGTGCTGCTCGAGGAGGCAAAAACATTCAGTACTTC	CSAARGGKNIQYF
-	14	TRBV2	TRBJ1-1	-	TGTGCCAGCAGTGAATGGGGAGGTAGCACTGAAGCTTTCTTT	CASSEWGGSTEAFF
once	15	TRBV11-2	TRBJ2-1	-	TGTGCCAGCAGCTACCTTGGCAGTTTGGGCAATGAGCAGTTCTTC	CASSYLGSLGNEQFF
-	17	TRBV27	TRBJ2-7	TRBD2	TGTGCCAGCAGTTTATCGAACGCCGGACTAGCGGGCTACGAGCAGTACTTC	CASSLSNAGLAGYEQYF
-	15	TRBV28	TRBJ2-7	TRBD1	TGTGCCGTCCTATACCGGGACAGGGGGTCCTACGAGCAGTACTTC	CAVLYRDRGSYEQYF
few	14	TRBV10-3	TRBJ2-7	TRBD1	TGTGCCATCCTGGGACAGGGGGAAGGCTACGAGCAGTACTTC	CAILGQGEGYEQYF
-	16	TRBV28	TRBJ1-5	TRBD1	TGTGCCAGCAGTTTACGCTGGGACAGATCTAATCAGCCCCAGCATTTT	CASSLRWDRSNQPQHF
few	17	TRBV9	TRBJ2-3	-	TGTGCCAGCAGCGTAGGGGTTCAAGGGGGGAGCACAGATACGCAGTATTTT	CASSVGVQGGSTDTQYF
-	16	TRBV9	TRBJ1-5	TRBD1	TGTGCCAGCAGCGTAGGGGGACAGGGGGTTAATCAGCCCCAGCATTTT	CASSVGGQGVNQPQHF
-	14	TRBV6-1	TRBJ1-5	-	TGTGCCAGCAGTGAAGCGCCTGGTTTGCAGCCCCAGCATTTT	CASSEAPGLQPQHF
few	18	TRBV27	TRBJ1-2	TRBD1	TGTGCCAGCAGTTCCTCCCCGGGACAGGGCCGGGACGACTATGGCTACACCTTC	CASSSSPGQGRDDYGYTF
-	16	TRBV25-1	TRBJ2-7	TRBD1	TGTGCCAGCAGTGAAGGTGGGAGACAGGGAGACTACGAGCAGTACTTC	CASSEGGRQGDYEQYF
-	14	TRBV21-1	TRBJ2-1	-	TGTGCCAGCCCTGGACTAGCGAAATACAATGAGCAGTTCTTC	CASPGLAKYNEQFF
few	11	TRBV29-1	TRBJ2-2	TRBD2	TGCAGCGTTGTCGGGAGGGGCCAGCTGTTTTTT	CSVVGRGQLFF
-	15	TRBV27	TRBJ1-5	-	TGTGCCAGCAGTTTAGGAGGGTATGGTAATCAGCCCCAGCATTTT	CASSLGGYGNQPQHF
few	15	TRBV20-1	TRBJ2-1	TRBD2	TGCAGTGCTAGAGCTAGCGGGGCTGGTTCGGATGAGCAGTTCTTC	CSARASGAGSDEQFF